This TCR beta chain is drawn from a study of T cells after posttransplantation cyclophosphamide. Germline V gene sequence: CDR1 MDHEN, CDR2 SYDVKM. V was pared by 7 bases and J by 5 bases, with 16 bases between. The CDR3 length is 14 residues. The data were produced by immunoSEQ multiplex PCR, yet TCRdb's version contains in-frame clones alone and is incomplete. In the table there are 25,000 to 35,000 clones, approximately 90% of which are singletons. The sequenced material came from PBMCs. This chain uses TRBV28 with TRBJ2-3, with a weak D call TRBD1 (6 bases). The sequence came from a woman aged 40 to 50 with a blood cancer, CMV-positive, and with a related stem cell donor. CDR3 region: CASKGRGLLDTQYF. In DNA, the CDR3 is TGTGCCAGCAAGGGCAGGGGCCTTCTAGATACGCAGTATTTT.